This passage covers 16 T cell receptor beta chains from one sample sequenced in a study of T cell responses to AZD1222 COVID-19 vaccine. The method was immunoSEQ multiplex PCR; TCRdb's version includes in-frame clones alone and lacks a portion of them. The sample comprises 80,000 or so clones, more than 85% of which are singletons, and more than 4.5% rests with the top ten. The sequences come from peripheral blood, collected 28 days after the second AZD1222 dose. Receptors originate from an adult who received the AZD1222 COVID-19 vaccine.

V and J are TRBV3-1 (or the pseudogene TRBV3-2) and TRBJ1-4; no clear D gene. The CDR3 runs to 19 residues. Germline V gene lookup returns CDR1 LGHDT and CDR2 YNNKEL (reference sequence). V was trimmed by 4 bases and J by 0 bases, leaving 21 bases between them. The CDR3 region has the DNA TGTGCCAGCAGCCCCAAGTGGAACCGGGATTGGGCAACTAATGAAAAACTGTTTTTT. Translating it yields CASSPKWNRDWATNEKLFF.

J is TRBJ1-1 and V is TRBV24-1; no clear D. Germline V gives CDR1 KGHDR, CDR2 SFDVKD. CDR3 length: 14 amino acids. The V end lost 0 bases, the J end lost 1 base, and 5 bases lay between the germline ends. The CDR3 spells CATSDLEKNTEAFF. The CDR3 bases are TGTGCCACCAGTGATTTGGAGAAGAACACTGAAGCTTTCTTT.

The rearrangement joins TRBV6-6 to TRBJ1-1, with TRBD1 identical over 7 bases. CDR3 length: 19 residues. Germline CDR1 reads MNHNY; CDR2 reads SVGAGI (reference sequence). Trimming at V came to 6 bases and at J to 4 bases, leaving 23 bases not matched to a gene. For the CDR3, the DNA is TGTGCCAGCAGACGAAGACAGGGATACGGATCTAACAGGGGCACTGAAGCTTTCTTT. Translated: CASRRRQGYGSNRGTEAFF.

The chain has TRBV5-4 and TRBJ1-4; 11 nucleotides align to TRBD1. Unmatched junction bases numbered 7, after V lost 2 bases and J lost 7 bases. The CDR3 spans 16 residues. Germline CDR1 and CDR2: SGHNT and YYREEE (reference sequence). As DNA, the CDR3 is TGTGCCAGCAGCTTTGGCCCGGACAGGGGGCGTGAAAAACTGTTTTTT. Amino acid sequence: CASSFGPDRGREKLFF.

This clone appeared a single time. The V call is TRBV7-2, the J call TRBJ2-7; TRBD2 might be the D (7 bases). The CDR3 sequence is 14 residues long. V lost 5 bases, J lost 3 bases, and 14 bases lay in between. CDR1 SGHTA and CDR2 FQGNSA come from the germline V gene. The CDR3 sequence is CASSGGAGSYEQYF. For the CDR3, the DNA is TGTGCCAGCAGCGGGGGGGCAGGGAGCTACGAGCAGTACTTC.

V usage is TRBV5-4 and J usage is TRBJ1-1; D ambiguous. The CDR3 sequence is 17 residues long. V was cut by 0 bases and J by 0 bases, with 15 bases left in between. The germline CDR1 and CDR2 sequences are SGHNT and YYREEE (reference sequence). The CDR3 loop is CASSLDVRGYMNTEAFF. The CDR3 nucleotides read TGTGCCAGCAGCTTGGATGTACGAGGCTATATGAACACTGAAGCTTTCTTT.

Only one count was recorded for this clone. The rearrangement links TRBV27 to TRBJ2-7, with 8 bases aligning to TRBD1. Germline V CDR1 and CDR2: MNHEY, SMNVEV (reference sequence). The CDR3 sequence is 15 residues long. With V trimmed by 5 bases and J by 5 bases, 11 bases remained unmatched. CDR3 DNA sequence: TGTGCCAGCAGTCCCGAGGACAGGGTTCCCGACGAGCAGTACTTC. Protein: CASSPEDRVPDEQYF.

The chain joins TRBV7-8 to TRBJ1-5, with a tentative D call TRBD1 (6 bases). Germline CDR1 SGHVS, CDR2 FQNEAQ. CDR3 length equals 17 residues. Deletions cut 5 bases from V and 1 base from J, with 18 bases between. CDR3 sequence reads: CASSRTGRGGSNQPQHF. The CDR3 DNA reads TGTGCCAGCAGCCGAACAGGGAGGGGTGGGAGCAATCAGCCCCAGCATTTT.

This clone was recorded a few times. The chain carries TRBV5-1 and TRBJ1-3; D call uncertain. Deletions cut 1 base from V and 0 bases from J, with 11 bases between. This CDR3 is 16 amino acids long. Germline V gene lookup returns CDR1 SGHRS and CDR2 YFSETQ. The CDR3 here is CASSLMGPHSGNTIYF. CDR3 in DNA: TGCGCCAGCAGCTTGATGGGCCCCCACTCTGGAAACACCATATATTTT. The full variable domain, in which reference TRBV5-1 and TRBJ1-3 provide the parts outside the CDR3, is KAGVTQTPRYLIKTRGQQVTLSCSPISGHRSVSWYQQTPGQGLQFLFEYFSETQRNKGNFPGRFSGRQFSNSRSEMNVSTLELGDSALYLCASSLMGPHSGNTIYFGEGSWLTVV.

In nucleotides, the CDR3 is TGTGCCAGTAGTATGGCAGCAGGGGAGACCCAGTACTTC. It is translated as CASSMAAGETQYF. J is TRBJ2-5 and V is TRBV19; D is possibly TRBD1 (5 bases). This CDR3 region has 13 residues. Trimming removed 3 bases at V and 5 bases at J, with 10 bases between. Germline values: CDR1 LNHDA, CDR2 SQIVND (reference sequence).

The CDR3 nucleotides read TGTGCCATCAAGGAGACAGGGGGCGCCGGGGCTGAAGCTTTCTTT. Translated: CAIKETGGAGAEAFF. The chain employs TRBV10-3 and TRBJ1-1, with 10 bases that match TRBD1. Looked up from germline, CDR1 is ENHRY and CDR2 is SYGVKD. Trimming removed 7 bases from V and 6 bases from J; junction bases left unmatched: 11. This CDR3 comprises 15 residues.

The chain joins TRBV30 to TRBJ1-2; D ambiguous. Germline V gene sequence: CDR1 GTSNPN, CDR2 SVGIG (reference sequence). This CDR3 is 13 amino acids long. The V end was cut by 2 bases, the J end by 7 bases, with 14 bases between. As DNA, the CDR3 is TGTGCCTGGAGTCAAGAAGAGGGAACTGGCTACACCTTC. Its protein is CAWSQEEGTGYTF.

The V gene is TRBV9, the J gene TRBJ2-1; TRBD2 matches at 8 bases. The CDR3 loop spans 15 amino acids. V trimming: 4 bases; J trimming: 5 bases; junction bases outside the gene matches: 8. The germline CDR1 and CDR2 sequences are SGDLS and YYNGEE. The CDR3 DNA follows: TGTGCCAGCAGCTCCCTGGCGGGAGGCCACAATGAGCAGTTCTTC. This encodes CASSSLAGGHNEQFF. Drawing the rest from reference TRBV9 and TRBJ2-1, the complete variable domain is DSGVTQTPKHLITATGQRVTLRCSPRSGDLSVYWYQQSLDQGLQFLIQYYNGEERAKGNILERFSAQQFPDLHSELNLSSLELGDSALYFCASSSLAGGHNEQFFGPGTRLTVL.

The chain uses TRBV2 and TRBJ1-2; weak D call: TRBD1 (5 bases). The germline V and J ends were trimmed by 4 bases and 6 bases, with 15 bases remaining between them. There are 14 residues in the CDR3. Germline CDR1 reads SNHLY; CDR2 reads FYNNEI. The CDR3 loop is CASSVKRDVDGYTF. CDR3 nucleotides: TGTGCCAGCAGTGTGAAGAGGGACGTCGATGGCTACACCTTC.

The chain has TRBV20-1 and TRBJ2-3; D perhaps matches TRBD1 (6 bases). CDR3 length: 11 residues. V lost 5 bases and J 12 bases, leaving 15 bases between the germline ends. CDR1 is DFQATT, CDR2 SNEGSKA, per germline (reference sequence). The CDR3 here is CSARRAGDQYF. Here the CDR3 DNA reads TGCAGTGCTCGAAGAGCAGGGGATCAGTATTTT.

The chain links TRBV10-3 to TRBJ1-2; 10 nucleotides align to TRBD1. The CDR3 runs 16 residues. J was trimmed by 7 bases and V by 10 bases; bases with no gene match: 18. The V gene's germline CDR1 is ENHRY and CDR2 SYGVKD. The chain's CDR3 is CATKEPSGTGDVGYTF. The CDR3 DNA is TGTGCCACAAAGGAACCTAGCGGGACAGGGGACGTTGGCTACACCTTC.